This is a list of T cell receptor beta chains from one sample in a study of blood T cells in healthy people across ages. TCRdb ran MiXCR on the 5' RACE reads and lists one entry per CDR3 protein. The repertoire includes roughly 800,000 distinct CDR3 sequences, 58% of them detected once, and about 20% sits in the top ten. Sequencing was carried out using blood. The receptors stem from a man aged 25-45 years in good health. CDR3s include the opening cysteine and the closing phenylalanine or tryptophan. Each record gives: clone size, V gene, J gene, CDR3 protein. Clone size appears in some rows only: once, few, many, or a class for an expanded clone.

-	TRBV4-2	TRBJ2-7	CASSRSGEDGPYEQYF
few	TRBV6-2/TRBV6-3	TRBJ2-5	CASSPRGVVGETQYF
once	TRBV7-2	TRBJ2-1	CASRNPGLQNEQFF
few	TRBV5-1	TRBJ2-5	CASSFSGVASSDETQYF
few	TRBV4-3	TRBJ2-7	CASSQEHDRVSYEQYF
-	TRBV11-3	TRBJ2-1	CASSLEAGSIGLGEQFF
-	TRBV21-1	TRBJ2-6	CASSLQVIRTYSSGANVLTF
-	TRBV4-2	TRBJ2-3	CASSSRRGPGTDTQYF
-	TRBV11-2	TRBJ2-4	CASKGLAGAQNIQYF
-	TRBV25-1	TRBJ2-2	CASSEWVRDSTGELFF
-	TRBV10-2	TRBJ2-3	CASSDTRWGTQYF
-	TRBV10-1	TRBJ2-3	CASSASGATQYF
few	TRBV20-1	TRBJ2-5	CSARGFGLAGGTQETQYF
-	TRBV9	TRBJ2-1	CASSVVADSYNEQFF
few	TRBV12-3/TRBV12-4	TRBJ2-7	CASSPLATSSYEQYF
-	TRBV20-1	TRBJ2-7	CSAPTTSGRFPTYEQYF
-	TRBV2	TRBJ1-2	CAITGDYGYTF
-	TRBV7-6	TRBJ2-3	CASSFGTGPLGSTDTQYF
-	TRBV12-5	TRBJ2-3	CASALSTLSEISTDTQYF
-	TRBV12-3/TRBV12-4	TRBJ1-6	CASSLNTGGNSPLHF
-	TRBV9	TRBJ2-4	CASSVGGGRGVSNIQYF
-	TRBV12-3/TRBV12-4	TRBJ2-1	CASTPLVDYNEQFF
-	TRBV20-1	TRBJ2-3	CSAPGTGSTDTQYF
-	TRBV10-3	TRBJ1-3	CAISEFSGHGSSGNTIYF
once	TRBV7-2	TRBJ2-7	CASTPSGSGTYEQYF
-	TRBV28	TRBJ1-2	CASSTATYGYTF
-	TRBV29-1	TRBJ1-1	CSVEGNTKAFF
-	TRBV4-1	TRBJ1-5	CASSPRMSGGDQPQHF
-	TRBV5-1	TRBJ2-7	CASSSGLAGQSSYEQYF
few	TRBV20-1	TRBJ1-4	CSARARGDTIEKLFF